Included here is one TCR beta chain sequence, with context. This CDR3 region has 17 residues. Libraries were prepared by immunoSEQ multiplex PCR; TCRdb keeps only in-frame clonotypes and omits some of them. Here the sample spans a few hundred thousand clones, 70% to 85% being singletons. The record originates from a study of blood T cell repertoires in COVID-19. About the study: From T cells, B-cell-depleted T cells, or PBMCs came the material, which was cDNA or gDNA.

The rearrangement uses TRBV21-1 and TRBJ1-2; no check of the table's D call, TRBD1, against the DNA was made. TRBV21-1 is designated a pseudogene. The source of this sequence is a middle-aged woman who had recovered from COVID-19. The sequenced sample consisted of peripheral blood. The CDR3 DNA is TGTGCCAGCAGCGCAGGGACAGGGATTTGGCCGAACTATGGCTACACCTTC. It is translated as CASSAGTGIWPNYGYTF.